What follows are 16 T cell receptor beta chains derived from one specimen sequenced in a study of T cells in localized non-small cell lung cancer. The method was immunoSEQ multiplex PCR; TCRdb's version includes in-frame clones alone and lacks a portion of them. The table shows approximately 140,000 clones, with roughly nine tenths occurring only once. The sequencing used peripheral blood, collected before any cancer treatment. All receptors come from a female donor older than 55 with stage I lung adenocarcinoma.

The V call is TRBV27, the J call TRBJ2-7; TRBD1 aligns across 10 bases. V shed 5 bases, J shed 4 bases, and the junction held 11 bases outside the gene matches. CDR1 and CDR2 from the germline V gene are MNHEY and SMNVEV (reference sequence). The CDR3 has 16 residues. The CDR3 bases are TGTGCCAGCAGTACACCGAAGACAGGGGGCGGGTACGAGCAGTACTTC. It is translated as CASSTPKTGGGYEQYF.

The V and J genes are TRBV5-1 and TRBJ2-7; tentatively, D is TRBD2 (5 bases). Trimming took 5 bases from V and 1 from J, leaving 13 bases between them. The CDR3 spans 14 residues. Germline V gene sequence: CDR1 SGHRS, CDR2 YFSETQ. The DNA for the CDR3 is TGCGCCAGCAGTCCGGACTGGGCATCCTACGAGCAGTACTTC. Protein sequence: CASSPDWASYEQYF.

This chain uses TRBV15 with TRBJ2-6; unclear D gene. Germline CDR1 is LNHNV and CDR2 is YYDKDF (reference sequence). Trimming took off 4 bases at V and 4 bases at J, with 11 bases between the two ends. There are 15 residues in the CDR3. CDR3 loop: CATSIRDGGANVLTF. The CDR3 nucleotides read TGTGCCACCAGCATTCGCGACGGCGGGGCCAACGTCCTGACTTTC.

The rearrangement links TRBV9 to TRBJ2-5, with unresolved D. Germline V gene data show CDR1 as SGDLS and CDR2 as YYNGEE. This CDR3 is built from 12 residues. Trimming removed 3 bases at V and 4 bases at J, with 7 bases between. The CDR3 loop reads CASSGPGETQYF. As DNA, the CDR3 is TGTGCCAGCAGCGGACCTGGAGAGACCCAGTACTTC.

The chain employs TRBV12-2 and TRBJ1-2. TRBV12-2 is an annotated pseudogene. The CDR3 has 15 residues. The CDR3 is CASRLEVVREDGYTF. CDR3 in DNA: TGTGCAAGTCGCTTAGAGGTCGTCAGGGAGGACGGCTACACCTTC.

The chain has TRBV19 and TRBJ2-3; tentatively, D is TRBD1 (7 bases). The CDR3 extends over 15 amino acids. Trimming pared 3 bases from V and 7 bases from J, leaving 17 bases between. The germline CDR1 and CDR2 sequences are LNHDA and SQIVND (reference sequence). In DNA form, the CDR3 reads TGTGCCAGTAGTATCGGGCAGGGGGGCAGAAATACGCAGTATTTT. Translated: CASSIGQGGRNTQYF.

This chain uses TRBV15 with TRBJ1-1, with D unclear. Trimming removed 0 bases at V and 11 bases at J, with 7 bases between. This CDR3 is built from 11 residues. CDR1 and CDR2 from the germline V gene are LNHNV and YYDKDF (reference sequence). The CDR3 here is CATSREEVAFF. CDR3 coding DNA: TGTGCCACCAGCAGAGAGGAGGTGGCTTTCTTT.

The rearrangement uses TRBV5-1 and TRBJ2-1, with D unclear. Germline V lookup: CDR1 SGHRS, CDR2 YFSETQ. Trimming removed 0 bases from V and 9 bases from J, with 4 bases in between. This CDR3 has 11 amino acids. The CDR3, as DNA: TGCGCCAGCAGCTTGGCGTCTGAGCAGTTCTTC. This translates into CASSLASEQFF. Drawing the rest from reference TRBV5-1 and TRBJ2-1, the complete variable domain is KAGVTQTPRYLIKTRGQQVTLSCSPISGHRSVSWYQQTPGQGLQFLFEYFSETQRNKGNFPGRFSGRQFSNSRSEMNVSTLELGDSALYLCASSLASEQFFGPGTRLTVL.

The chain joins TRBV27 to TRBJ1-4, with D possibly being TRBD1 (5 bases). The V end was cut by 1 base, the J end by 5 bases, with 11 bases between. Germline V gene sequence: CDR1 MNHEY, CDR2 SMNVEV (reference sequence). The CDR3 runs to 15 residues. The CDR3: CASSLLGEGNEKLFF. CDR3 bases: TGTGCCAGCAGTTTATTGGGTGAGGGGAATGAAAAACTGTTTTTT.

J is TRBJ2-1 and V is TRBV15; D is uncertain. This CDR3 is built from 14 residues. CDR1 and CDR2 from the germline V gene are LNHNV and YYDKDF (reference sequence). Trimming left V 0 bases short and J 5 bases short, with 8 bases between. The DNA of the CDR3 is TGTGCCACCAGCAGAGATAACAGAGACAATGAGCAGTTCTTC. As protein: CATSRDNRDNEQFF.

The genes are TRBV4-1 and TRBJ2-3; no clear D. Trimming stripped 7 bases from V and 0 bases from J, with 17 bases between. Per germline, CDR1 MGHRA and CDR2 YSYEKL. CDR3 size: 16 residues. CDR3 nucleotide sequence: TGCGCCAGCACCAGAAACGGCGCGGAGAGCACAGATACGCAGTATTTT. It yields the protein CASTRNGAESTDTQYF.

The V and J genes are TRBV28 and TRBJ2-6, with a possible D match to TRBD1 (6 bases). Germline CDR1 reads MDHEN; CDR2 reads SYDVKM. The CDR3 runs 16 residues. The V end lost 6 bases, the J end lost 3 bases, and 15 bases lay between the germline ends. The CDR3 DNA sequence: TGTGCCAGCAGAAAATCTACAGGGCTTGGGGCCAACGTCCTGACTTTC. It codes for CASRKSTGLGANVLTF. The full variable domain, its missing parts supplied by reference TRBV28 and TRBJ2-6, is DVKVTQSSRYLVKRTGEKVFLECVQDMDHENMFWYRQDPGLGLRLIYFSYDVKMKEKGDIPEGYSVSREKKERFSLILESASTNQTSMYLCASRKSTGLGANVLTFGAGSRLTVL.

The chain carries TRBV5-6 and TRBJ2-7, with D possibly matching TRBD1 (6 bases). The germline V and J ends were trimmed by 3 bases and 0 bases, with 10 bases remaining between them. In germline, CDR1 is SGHDT, CDR2 YYEEEE. This CDR3 comprises 14 residues. This chain's CDR3 is CASSWMDSSYEQYF. In DNA, the CDR3 is TGTGCCAGCAGCTGGATGGACAGCTCCTACGAGCAGTACTTC.

V and J are TRBV6-4 and TRBJ1-1, with D possibly TRBD1 on 5 matching bases. The CDR3 spans 14 residues. The V end lost 2 bases, the J end lost 1 base, and 8 bases lay between the germline ends. CDR1 is MRHNA, CDR2 SNTAGT, per germline. Here the CDR3 reads CASSDGQGNTEAFF. In DNA form, the CDR3 reads TGTGCCAGCAGTGACGGGCAGGGGAACACTGAAGCTTTCTTT.

The chain is built from TRBV18 and TRBJ2-7; no clear D gene. V was cut by 1 base and J by 3 bases, with 7 bases left in between. The germline V gene encodes CDR1 KGHSH and CDR2 LQKENI. The length of the CDR3 is 13 residues. CDR3 amino acids: CASSPRVDYEQYF. CDR3 DNA sequence: TGTGCCAGCTCACCACGGGTCGACTACGAGCAGTACTTC.

V and J are TRBV9 and TRBJ1-3, with no clear D. The CDR3 is 15 amino acids. The germline gives CDR1 SGDLS, CDR2 YYNGEE. Trimming cost V 4 bases and J 5 bases, with 16 bases left between them. The CDR3 is CASSPHPDSRNTIYF. CDR3 nucleotide sequence: TGTGCCAGCAGCCCCCACCCCGATAGCCGAAACACCATATATTTT.